This TCR beta chain appears in the sequencing data of a study of PD-L1 blockade in urothelial cancer. Study-level information: Timepoints chosen for blood analysis were 3 weeks (second dose) and 6 weeks after treatment start.

PCRs were each spiked with synthetic TCR analog templates. Using immunoSEQ multiplex PCR, the repertoire was profiled, and TCRdb retains in-frame clones only, with some absent. The sample holds approximately 14,000 clones; roughly 90% are singletons and the top ten take roughly 15%. Germline V gene sequence: CDR1 MNHNS, CDR2 SASEGT. The trim removed 7 bases at V and 0 bases at J, leaving 3 bases unmatched. The CDR3 is 15 amino acids. Patients presented with locally advanced or metastatic urothelial carcinoma. The chain is built from TRBV6-1 and TRBJ2-3; 11 nucleotides align to TRBD2. This sample comprised PBMCs, obtained around atezolizumab (anti-PD-L1) treatment. The clonotype comes from a man aged 65 to 79 with urothelial cancer. The DNA for the CDR3 is TGTGCCAGCAACCTAGCGGGGGGTAGCACAGATACGCAGTATTTT. It specifies CASNLAGGSTDTQYF.